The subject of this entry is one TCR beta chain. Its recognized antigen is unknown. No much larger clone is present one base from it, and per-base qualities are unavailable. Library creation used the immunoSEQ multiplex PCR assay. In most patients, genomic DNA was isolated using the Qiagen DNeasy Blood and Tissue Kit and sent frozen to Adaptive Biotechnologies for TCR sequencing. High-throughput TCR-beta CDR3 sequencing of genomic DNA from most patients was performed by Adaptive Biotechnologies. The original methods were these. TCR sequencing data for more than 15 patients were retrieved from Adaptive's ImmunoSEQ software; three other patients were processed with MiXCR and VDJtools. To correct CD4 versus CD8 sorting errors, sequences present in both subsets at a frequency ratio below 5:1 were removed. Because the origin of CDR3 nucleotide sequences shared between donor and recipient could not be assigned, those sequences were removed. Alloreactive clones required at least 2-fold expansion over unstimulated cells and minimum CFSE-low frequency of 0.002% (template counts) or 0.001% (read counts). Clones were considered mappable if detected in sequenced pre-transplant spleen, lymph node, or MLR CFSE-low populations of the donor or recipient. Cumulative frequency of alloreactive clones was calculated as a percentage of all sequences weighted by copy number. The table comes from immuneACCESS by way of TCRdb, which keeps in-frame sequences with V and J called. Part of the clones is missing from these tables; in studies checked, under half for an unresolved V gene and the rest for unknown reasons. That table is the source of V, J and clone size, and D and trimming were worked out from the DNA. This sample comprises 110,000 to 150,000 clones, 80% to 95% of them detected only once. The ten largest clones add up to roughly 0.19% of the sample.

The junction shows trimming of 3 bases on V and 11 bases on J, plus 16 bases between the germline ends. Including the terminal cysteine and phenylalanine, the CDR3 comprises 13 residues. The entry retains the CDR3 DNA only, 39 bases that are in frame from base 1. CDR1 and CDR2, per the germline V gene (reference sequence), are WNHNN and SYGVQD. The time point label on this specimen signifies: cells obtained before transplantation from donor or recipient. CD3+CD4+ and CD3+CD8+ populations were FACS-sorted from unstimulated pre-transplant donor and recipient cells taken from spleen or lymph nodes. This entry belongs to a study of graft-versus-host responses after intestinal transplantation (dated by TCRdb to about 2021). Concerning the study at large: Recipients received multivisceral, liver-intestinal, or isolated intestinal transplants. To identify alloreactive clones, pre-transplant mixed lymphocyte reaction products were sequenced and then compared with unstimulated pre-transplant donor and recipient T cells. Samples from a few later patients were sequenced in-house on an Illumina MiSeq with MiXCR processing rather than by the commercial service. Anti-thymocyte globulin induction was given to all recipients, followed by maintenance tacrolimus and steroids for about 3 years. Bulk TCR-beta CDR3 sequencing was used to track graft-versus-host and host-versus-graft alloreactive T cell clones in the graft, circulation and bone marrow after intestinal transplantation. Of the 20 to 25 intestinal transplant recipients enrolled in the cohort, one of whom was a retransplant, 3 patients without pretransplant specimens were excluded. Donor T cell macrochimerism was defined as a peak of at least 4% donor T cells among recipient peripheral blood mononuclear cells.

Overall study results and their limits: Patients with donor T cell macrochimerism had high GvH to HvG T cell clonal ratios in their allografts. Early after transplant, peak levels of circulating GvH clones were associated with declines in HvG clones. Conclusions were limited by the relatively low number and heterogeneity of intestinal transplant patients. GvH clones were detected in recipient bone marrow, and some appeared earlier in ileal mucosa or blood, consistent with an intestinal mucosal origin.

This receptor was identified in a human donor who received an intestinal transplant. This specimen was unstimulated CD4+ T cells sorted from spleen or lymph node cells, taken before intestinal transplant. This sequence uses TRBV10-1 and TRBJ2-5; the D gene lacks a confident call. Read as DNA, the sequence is TGCGCCAGCAGTGAAATCGTATTGGGGAAGCAGTACTTC. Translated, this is CASSEIVLGKQYF.